A selection of T cell receptor beta chains follows, all from one sample in a study of early T cells in non-severe SARS-CoV-2 infection. TCRdb fed the 5' RACE reads into MiXCR, producing one record per CDR3 protein. The sample lists about 68,000 distinct CDR3 sequences; about 12% were seen once. The sample was whole blood. The receptor source for this set is an adult who was a healthcare worker with PCR-confirmed SARS-CoV-2 infection or an uninfected control (not recorded which). CDR3s include the opening cysteine and the closing phenylalanine or tryptophan. A D gene is named only where the DNA matches it firmly. Some rows have no size entry. The others give once, few or many, or a class for an expanded clone.

V	D	size	J	DNA	CDR3
TRBV20-1	TRBD1	-	TRBJ2-4	TGCAGTGCCAGACGGACAGGGGCAGACATTCAGTACTTC	CSARRTGADIQYF
TRBV20-1	TRBD1	many	TRBJ2-7	TGCAGTGCTAGAGAAGGGGACAGGGACTACGAGCAGTACTTC	CSAREGDRDYEQYF
TRBV12-3/TRBV12-4	-	many	TRBJ1-2	TGTGCCAGCAGTTTCGGGCCCAAGTCTGGCTACACCTTC	CASSFGPKSGYTF
TRBV5-1	-	-	TRBJ2-1	TGCGCCAGCAGCCGCCCCCCGGGACAAAAGACTATTGAGCAGTTCTTC	CASSRPPGQKTIEQFF
TRBV30	-	few	TRBJ2-7	TGTGCCTGGAGGCCTAAGGCCGATTTTCAATCCTACGAGCAGTACTTC	CAWRPKADFQSYEQYF
TRBV4-3	-	-	TRBJ1-2	TGCGCCAGCAGCCAAGACTCCCTCGGGTACTTTGGCTACACCTTC	CASSQDSLGYFGYTF
TRBV7-3	-	-	TRBJ2-2	TGTGCCAGCAGCTTAGCGGCGCCCCGTCACGGCACCGGGGAGCTGTTTTTT	CASSLAAPRHGTGELFF
TRBV2	-	-	TRBJ2-3	TGTGCCAGCAGTAGCCTTACTTCAGATACGCAGTATTTT	CASSSLTSDTQYF
TRBV5-1	-	-	TRBJ2-1	TGCGCCAGCGGGGACGCTCGTAGCTCCTACAATGAGCAGTTCTTC	CASGDARSSYNEQFF
TRBV14	-	-	TRBJ2-7	TGTGCCAGCGGGGACACTTACTACGAGCAGTACTTC	CASGDTYYEQYF
TRBV30	-	many	TRBJ1-1	TGTGCCTGGAGTGTAAGGGAGGGCAACACTGAAGCTTTCTTT	CAWSVREGNTEAFF
TRBV9	TRBD2	many	TRBJ2-3	TGTGCCAGCAGCTCGGGACTAGCTCAGTCAGATACGCAGTATTTT	CASSSGLAQSDTQYF
TRBV7-6	-	few	TRBJ2-3	TGTGCCAGCAGCGCCGAGATGGGCGTAACAGATACGCAGTATTTT	CASSAEMGVTDTQYF
TRBV29-1	-	many	TRBJ2-5	TGCAGCGTAAGCAGTGGTCAAGAGACCCAGTACTTC	CSVSSGQETQYF
TRBV7-9	-	few	TRBJ1-6	TGTGCCAGCAGTCTTCGGGGTAAGGCCCTCCACTTT	CASSLRGKALHF
TRBV14	-	few	TRBJ1-3	TGTGCCAGCAGCCAAAGTGGAAACACCATATATTTT	CASSQSGNTIYF
TRBV30	-	few	TRBJ1-1	TGTGCGGGCCTTCGGGACACTGAAGCTTTCTTT	CAGLRDTEAFF
TRBV5-4	-	few	TRBJ2-5	TGTGCCAGCAGCTTGGGGAAAATGGCTCGAGAGACCCAGTACTTC	CASSLGKMARETQYF
TRBV7-6	-	few	TRBJ2-3	TGTGCCAGCAGCTTAGGAAGTTCTGGGGCAGATACGCAGTATTTT	CASSLGSSGADTQYF
TRBV29-1	-	many	TRBJ2-3	TGCAGCGTCTGGACGTCCTTAAGTTCAGATACGCAGTATTTT	CSVWTSLSSDTQYF
TRBV29-1	TRBD1	-	TRBJ1-1	TGCAGCGTTGGAGGACAGGGTACTGAAGCTTTCTTT	CSVGGQGTEAFF
TRBV7-2	TRBD2	many	TRBJ2-5	TGTGCCAGCAGCCCCTCACGGGGGGGCGGTGTAGAGACCCAGTACTTC	CASSPSRGGGVETQYF
TRBV6-2/TRBV6-3	-	few	TRBJ1-1	TGTGCCAGCAGTTACACGGGAGGGTCCCCGACTGAAGCTTTCTTT	CASSYTGGSPTEAFF
TRBV11-2	-	many	TRBJ1-1	TGTGCCAGCAGCTTAGATGAGTGGGGCGTGAACACTGAAGCTTTCTTT	CASSLDEWGVNTEAFF
TRBV5-1	-	-	TRBJ2-3	TGCGCCAGCAGTCCATATGCGGGGCTGGATACGCAGTATTTT	CASSPYAGLDTQYF
TRBV14	-	many	TRBJ2-2	TGTGCCAGCAGCCAAGTCAGGGGAGGGGAGCTGTTTTTT	CASSQVRGGELFF
TRBV7-6	-	-	TRBJ2-5	TGTGCCAGCAGCTTACTGGTTAGGGGCCGGTTCCAAGAGACCCAGTACTTC	CASSLLVRGRFQETQYF
TRBV28	TRBD1	many	TRBJ1-6	TGTGCCAGCAGTTTATACAGGGGCCTATTTACCTCCTATAATTCACCCCTCCACTTT	CASSLYRGLFTSYNSPLHF
TRBV30	-	-	TRBJ2-1	TGTGCCTGGGAACCGGGGCGGGCATACAATGAGCAGTTCTTC	CAWEPGRAYNEQFF
TRBV20-1	-	-	TRBJ2-2	TGCAGTGCTAGAGCGGCCGCGCCCGCGGGGGAGCTGTTTTTT	CSARAAAPAGELFF
TRBV20-1	TRBD1	-	TRBJ2-6	TGCAGTGCTAGTCTGGGGACAGGGGGATACTCTGGGGCCAACGTCCTGACTTTC	CSASLGTGGYSGANVLTF
TRBV20-1	-	few	TRBJ1-1	TGCAGTGCTGGGGCTTTGAACACTGAAGCTTTCTTT	CSAGALNTEAFF
TRBV29-1	-	-	TRBJ2-5	TGCAGCGTTGGAGTTCAAGTCCAAGAGACCCAGTACTTC	CSVGVQVQETQYF